This T cell receptor (beta chain) was retrieved from a study of radiotherapy plus CTLA-4 blockade in lung cancer (dated 2018 in TCRdb). About the full investigation: Objective responses were observed in 18% of enrolled patients, and disease control was achieved in roughly 29%.

Focal radiation therapy combined with CTLA-4 blockade (ipilimumab) was tested in patients with chemo-refractory metastatic non-small-cell lung cancer. Inclusive of the bounding cysteine and phenylalanine, the CDR3 is 13 residues long. Of all the DNA, just the CDR3 is kept, 39 bases in frame from base 1. CDR1 and CDR2 are drawn from the germline V gene: SNHLY, FYNNEI. V lost 6 bases and J lost 2 bases; the stretch between them is 10 bases long. Library preparation used the immunoSEQ multiplex PCR assay. In TCRdb, the immuneACCESS table is reduced to in-frame sequences with V and J assigned. These tables do not hold every clone; where another copy was compared, an unresolved V gene accounts for under half, and the others remain unexplained. For this sample the table gives more than 50,000 clones, of which roughly three quarters were detected only once. Of the sample, approximately 2.8% is held by the ten largest clones.

Study-wide findings and limitations: After treatment with radiotherapy and ipilimumab, TCR clones that originated in tumors expanded in peripheral blood. Early dynamic changes in blood T cell clones, together with increased serum interferon-beta after radiation, were reported as the strongest predictors of response.

This clone was seen more than once but under ten times. It has no known antigen specificity. Base-call qualities are not available, and no considerably larger clone is one nucleotide away. The TCR was taken from a human donor with non-small cell lung cancer who had a complete response to radiotherapy plus ipilimumab. The sample in question was peripheral blood, obtained from a patient treated with radiotherapy plus ipilimumab. The V and J segments used are TRBV2 and TRBJ1-1; the D segment could be TRBD1, given 5 matching bases. Read as DNA, the sequence is TGTGCCAGCAGCTCTCAGGGTAACACTGAAGCTTTCTTT. This codes for CASSSQGNTEAFF.